Listed here are 15 T cell receptor beta chains from one sample, sequenced in a study of PD-1 blockade in classical Hodgkin lymphoma. Sequencing used immunoSEQ multiplex PCR; TCRdb keeps in-frame clones, though not all of them. The repertoire has around 25,000 clones, around 85% of them found once; the top ten carry over 2%. Time point denoted: cycle 4 day 1 (C4D1), after more than 5 weeks of nivolumab. Each patient's relapse followed autologous stem cell transplantation, and brentuximab vedotin exposure varied. CD4+ T cells were purified from thawed PBMCs by magnetic negative selection. The source was CD4+ T cells from blood, collected before the fourth cycle of nivolumab. The receptors here all came from a human donor with classical Hodgkin lymphoma.

The chain carries TRBV18 and TRBJ2-1; 7 nucleotides align to TRBD2. The trim removed 3 bases at V and 6 bases at J, leaving 11 bases unmatched. Per germline, CDR1 KGHSH and CDR2 LQKENI. This CDR3 is built from 16 residues. CDR3: CASSPSIPGTTNEQFF. Written as DNA, the CDR3 is TGTGCCAGCTCACCCTCTATTCCCGGGACTACCAATGAGCAGTTCTTC.

V is TRBV5-1 and J is TRBJ1-1; the D gene is possibly TRBD1 (6 bases). Germline loops: CDR1 SGHRS, CDR2 YFSETQ. This CDR3 region has 15 residues. Trimming took off 4 bases at V and 4 bases at J, with 17 bases between the two ends. The CDR3 reads CASSPVQGFGTEAFF. In DNA, the CDR3 is TGCGCCAGCAGCCCGGTACAGGGCTTTGGCACTGAAGCTTTCTTT.

The chain employs TRBV5-1 and TRBJ1-1; 10 bases align to TRBD1. Germline trimming cut 4 bases from V and 5 bases from J; bases unmatched to any gene: 14. The CDR3 has 17 amino acids. Germline lookup yields CDR1 SGHRS and CDR2 YFSETQ. CDR3 sequence: CASSPGTGDKRRTEAFF. The CDR3, as DNA: TGCGCCAGCAGCCCGGGGACAGGGGACAAGAGGAGGACTGAAGCTTTCTTT.

V and J are TRBV18 and TRBJ2-7, with TRBD1 identical over 11 bases. The CDR3 has 16 amino acids. CDR1 is KGHSH, CDR2 LQKENI, per germline. The V and J ends lost 3 bases and 2 bases, in that order; junction bases with no gene match: 6. The DNA for the CDR3 is TGTGCCAGCTCACCCCCCGGGACAGGGGGGGCCTACGAGCAGTACTTC. Translating gives CASSPPGTGGAYEQYF.

The chain couples TRBV14 to TRBJ2-7; D remains unclear. The V end was cut by 8 bases, the J end by 2 bases, with 13 bases between. CDR1 SGHDN and CDR2 FVKESK come from the germline V gene. The length of the CDR3 is 13 residues. The CDR3 is CASADGMTYEQYF. CDR3 in DNA: TGTGCCAGCGCGGACGGAATGACCTACGAGCAGTACTTC. The full variable domain, its missing parts supplied by reference TRBV14 and TRBJ2-7, is EAGVTQFPSHSVIEKGQTVTLRCDPISGHDNLYWYRRVMGKEIKFLLHFVKESKQDESGMPNNRFLAERTGGTYSTLKVQPAELEDSGVYFCASADGMTYEQYFGPGTRLTVT.

V usage is TRBV28 and J usage is TRBJ1-2; 7 nucleotides agree with TRBD1. V lost 3 bases and J lost 4; bases outside the gene matches: 5. Germline CDR1 is MDHEN and CDR2 is SYDVKM. The CDR3 totals 14 residues. The CDR3 DNA sequence: TGTGCCAGCAGTTTCGGGGACAGCGGCTATGGCTACACCTTC. It encodes CASSFGDSGYGYTF.

This clone came up a few times. V gene TRBV30 combines with J gene TRBJ1-1, with D perhaps matching TRBD1 (5 bases). CDR1 is GTSNPN, CDR2 SVGIG, per germline (reference sequence). The CDR3 contains 14 residues. Trimming took 4 bases from V and 4 from J, leaving 16 bases between them. For the CDR3, the DNA is TGTGCCTGGATCCCCCCAGGGAGGGGCACTGAAGCTTTCTTT. This sequence encodes CAWIPPGRGTEAFF.

This clone was observed a single time. DNA for the CDR3: TGTGCCAGCAGCCGAACTCGACTAGCGGGTACTGAGCAGTTCTTC. The encoded protein is CASSRTRLAGTEQFF. This chain joins TRBV13 and TRBJ2-1, with 10 positions matching TRBD2. Per germline, CDR1 PRHDT and CDR2 FYEKMQ (reference sequence). The CDR3 spans 15 residues. Germline trimming cut 5 bases from V and 9 bases from J; bases unmatched to any gene: 10.

This sequence joins TRBV6-1 and TRBJ2-1; 8 bases line up with TRBD2. The CDR3 spans 16 residues. V trimming: 2 bases; J trimming: 3 bases; junction bases outside the gene matches: 6. Germline V gene sequence: CDR1 MNHNS, CDR2 SASEGT. CDR3 sequence (DNA): TGTGCCAGCAGTGAATTTCTAGCGGGTCTCTACAATGAGCAGTTCTTC. This encodes CASSEFLAGLYNEQFF.

The CDR3 here is CSVVGGRTSYEQYF. The DNA for the CDR3 is TGCAGCGTAGTCGGGGGTAGGACATCCTACGAGCAGTACTTC. J is TRBJ2-7 and V is TRBV29-1; perhaps TRBD2 as D (6 bases). CDR3 length equals 14 residues. Germline V gives CDR1 SQVTM, CDR2 ANQGSEA. V was cut by 6 bases and J by 1 base, with 16 bases left in between.

The J gene is TRBJ1-2, the V gene TRBV14; D unclear. The CDR3 loop spans 13 amino acids. Germline V CDR1 and CDR2: SGHDN, FVKESK. Trimming took off 0 bases at V and 7 bases at J, with 9 bases between the two ends. The CDR3 region is CASSQELGIGYTF. The CDR3, as DNA: TGTGCCAGCAGCCAAGAATTAGGGATTGGCTACACCTTC. Complete variable domain (other parts from reference TRBV14 and TRBJ1-2): EAGVTQFPSHSVIEKGQTVTLRCDPISGHDNLYWYRRVMGKEIKFLLHFVKESKQDESGMPNNRFLAERTGGTYSTLKVQPAELEDSGVYFCASSQELGIGYTFGSGTRLTVV.

The rearrangement uses TRBV7-9 and TRBJ1-4; 8 bases line up with TRBD1. Germline V gives CDR1 SEHNR, CDR2 FQNEAQ (reference sequence). The CDR3 consists of 14 residues. Germline trimming cut 5 bases from V and 7 bases from J; bases unmatched to any gene: 6. CDR3 sequence (DNA): TGTGCCAGCAGCACGACAGGGACAGGTGAAAAACTGTTTTTT. Its protein is CASSTTGTGEKLFF.

This clone has only one observation. The chain's CDR3 is CATSLASMNTEAFF. CDR3 bases: TGTGCCACTTCTTTGGCCAGTATGAACACTGAAGCTTTCTTT. The V and J genes are TRBV10-3 and TRBJ1-1, with D unresolved. With 10 bases removed from V and 0 bases from J, the gap between germline ends came to 15 bases. CDR1 is ENHRY and CDR2 is SYGVKD in the germline V gene. This CDR3 spans 14 amino acids.

Points on this clone: This specimen includes other DNA sequences encoding the same CDR3. The CDR3 here is CASSLGGGGGEQYF. CDR3 bases: TGTGCCAGCAGCTTGGGGGGAGGGGGGGGCGAGCAGTACTTC. The V call is TRBV11-2, the J call TRBJ2-7; perhaps TRBD2 as D (7 bases). The germline CDR1 and CDR2 sequences are SGHAT and FQNNGV. CDR3 length: 14 amino acids. The ends were cut back, 3 bases at V and 6 bases at J, with 15 bases in the middle.

The V and J genes are TRBV7-2 and TRBJ2-2; 12 bases line up with TRBD2. The CDR3 is 17 residues long. Germline CDR1 reads SGHTA; CDR2 reads FQGNSA. With 4 bases clipped from V and 6 bases from J, the junction kept 9 bases outside the gene matches. The CDR3 DNA follows: TGTGCCAGCAGCTCGGCTCTCACTAGCGGGAGGTCCGGGGAGCTGTTTTTT. Its protein product is CASSSALTSGRSGELFF.